This is a list of T cell receptor beta chains from one sample in a study of T cell repertoires in cytomegalovirus infection. MiXCR, applied by TCRdb to the reads, yields one record per CDR3 protein. This table has roughly 500,000 distinct CDR3 sequences, roughly a third appearing once. Their antigen targets remain unknown. The sequenced sample was cultured PBMCs, obtained from culture after CMV antigen stimulation. Receptors originate from a human donor in good health (CMV status not recorded). Some clones in this sample may be carry-over from other donors' samples. Both conserved end residues are part of each CDR3. The order of the fields is clone size, D gene, V gene, J gene, CDR3 length, CDR3 DNA, CDR3 protein. D genes are given only for firm matches. Size is omitted from some rows. Given values are once, few, many or a class for expanded clones.

abundance: few
d_gene: .
v_gene: TRBV6-5
j_gene: TRBJ2-3
len: 16
CDR3nt: TGTGCCAGCAGTGCCGCACAGGGGGGGAGCACAGATACGCAGTATTTT
CDR3aa: CASSAAQGGSTDTQYF

abundance: .
d_gene: .
v_gene: TRBV9
j_gene: TRBJ1-4
len: 16
CDR3nt: TGTGCCAGCAGCGTAGATGGGCTGACAACTAATGAAAAACTGTTTTTT
CDR3aa: CASSVDGLTTNEKLFF

abundance: .
d_gene: .
v_gene: TRBV19
j_gene: TRBJ2-7
len: 15
CDR3nt: TGTGCCAGTAGTATAGGATCGGGACGGCCCTACGAGCAGTACTTC
CDR3aa: CASSIGSGRPYEQYF

abundance: few
d_gene: .
v_gene: TRBV7-6
j_gene: TRBJ1-1
len: 15
CDR3nt: TGTGCCAGCAGCTTAATCGGGGATTGGGACACTGAAGCTTTCTTT
CDR3aa: CASSLIGDWDTEAFF

abundance: .
d_gene: .
v_gene: TRBV3-1
j_gene: TRBJ2-1
len: 17
CDR3nt: TGTGCCAGCAGCCAAGATCTAGGCGGGATAGGGTACAATGAGCAGTTCTTC
CDR3aa: CASSQDLGGIGYNEQFF

abundance: .
d_gene: .
v_gene: TRBV6-1
j_gene: TRBJ2-3
len: 15
CDR3nt: TGTGCCACCACCGCAGGGCCCGAGGGGGCAGATACGCAGTATTTT
CDR3aa: CATTAGPEGADTQYF

abundance: few
d_gene: TRBD2
v_gene: TRBV9
j_gene: TRBJ2-1
len: 15
CDR3nt: TGTGCCAGCAGCGTAGCTAGCGGGACCGGGAATGAGCAGTTCTTC
CDR3aa: CASSVASGTGNEQFF

abundance: few
d_gene: .
v_gene: TRBV7-2
j_gene: TRBJ2-1
len: 15
CDR3nt: TGTGCCAGCAGCCCTCGTGGAATCTCCTACAATGAGCAGTTCTTC
CDR3aa: CASSPRGISYNEQFF

abundance: .
d_gene: .
v_gene: TRBV28
j_gene: TRBJ2-5
len: 14
CDR3nt: TGTGCCAGCAGTTTATTGTTCCGGCAAGAGACCCAGTACTTC
CDR3aa: CASSLLFRQETQYF

abundance: .
d_gene: .
v_gene: TRBV12-3/TRBV12-4
j_gene: TRBJ1-1
len: 12
CDR3nt: TGTGCCAGCAGTTTTGCAACCACTGAAGCTTTCTTT
CDR3aa: CASSFATTEAFF

abundance: few
d_gene: .
v_gene: TRBV13
j_gene: TRBJ1-1
len: 11
CDR3nt: TGTGCCAGCAGCTGGGGGGGCACGACTTTCTTT
CDR3aa: CASSWGGTTFF

abundance: many
d_gene: TRBD1
v_gene: TRBV6-1
j_gene: TRBJ2-2
len: 16
CDR3nt: TGTGCCAGCAGTAAAGGACAGGGCTCGAACACCGGGGAGCTGTTTTTT
CDR3aa: CASSKGQGSNTGELFF

abundance: .
d_gene: .
v_gene: TRBV10-3
j_gene: TRBJ2-5
len: 13
CDR3nt: TGTGCCATCAGTGTCAAGGGGGTGGAGACCCAGTACTTC
CDR3aa: CAISVKGVETQYF